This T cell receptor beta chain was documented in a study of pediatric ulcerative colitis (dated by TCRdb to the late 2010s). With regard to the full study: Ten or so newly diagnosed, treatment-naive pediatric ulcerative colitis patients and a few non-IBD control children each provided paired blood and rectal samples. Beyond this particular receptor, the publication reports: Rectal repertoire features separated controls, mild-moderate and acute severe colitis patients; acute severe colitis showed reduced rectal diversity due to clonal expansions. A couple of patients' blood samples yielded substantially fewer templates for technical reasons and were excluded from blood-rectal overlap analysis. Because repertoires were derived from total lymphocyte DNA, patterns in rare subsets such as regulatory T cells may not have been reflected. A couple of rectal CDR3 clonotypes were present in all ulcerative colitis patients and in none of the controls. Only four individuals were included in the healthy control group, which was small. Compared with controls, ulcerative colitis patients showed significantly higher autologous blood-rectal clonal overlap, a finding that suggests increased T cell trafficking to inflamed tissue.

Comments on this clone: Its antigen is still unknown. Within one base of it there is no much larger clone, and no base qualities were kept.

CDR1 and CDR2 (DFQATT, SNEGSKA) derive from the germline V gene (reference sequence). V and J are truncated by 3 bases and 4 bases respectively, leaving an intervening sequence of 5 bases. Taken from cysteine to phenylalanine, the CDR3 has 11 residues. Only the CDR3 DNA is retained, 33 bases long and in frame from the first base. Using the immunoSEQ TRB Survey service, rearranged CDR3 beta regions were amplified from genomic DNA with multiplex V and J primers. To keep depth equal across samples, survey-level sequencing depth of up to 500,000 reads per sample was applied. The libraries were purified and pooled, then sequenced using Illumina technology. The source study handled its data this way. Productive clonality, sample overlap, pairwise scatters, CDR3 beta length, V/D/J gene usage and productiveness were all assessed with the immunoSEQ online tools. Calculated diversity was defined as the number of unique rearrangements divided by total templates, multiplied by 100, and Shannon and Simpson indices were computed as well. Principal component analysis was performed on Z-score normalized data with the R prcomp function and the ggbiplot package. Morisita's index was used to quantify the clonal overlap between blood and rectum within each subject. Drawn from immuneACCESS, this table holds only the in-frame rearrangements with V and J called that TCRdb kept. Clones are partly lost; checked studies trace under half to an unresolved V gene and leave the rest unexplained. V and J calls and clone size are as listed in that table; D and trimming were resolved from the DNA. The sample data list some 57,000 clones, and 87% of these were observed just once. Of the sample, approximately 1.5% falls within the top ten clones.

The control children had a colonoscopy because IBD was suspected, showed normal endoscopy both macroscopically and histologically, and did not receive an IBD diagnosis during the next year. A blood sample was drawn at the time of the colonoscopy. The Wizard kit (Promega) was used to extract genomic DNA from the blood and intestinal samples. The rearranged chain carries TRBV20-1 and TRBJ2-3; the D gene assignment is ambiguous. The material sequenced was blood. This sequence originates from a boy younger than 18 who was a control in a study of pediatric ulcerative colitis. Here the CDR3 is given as CSARWADTQYF. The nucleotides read TGCAGTGCTAGGTGGGCAGATACGCAGTATTTT.